The 13 T cell receptor beta chains in this list originate from one sample, sequenced in a study of OX40 agonist ivuxolimab in advanced cancers. Profiled with immunoSEQ multiplex PCR; TCRdb holds only in-frame clones, not every one. Altogether fewer than 80,000 clones are present, 84% being singletons, with the ten largest covering around 9.5%. The sample consisted of CD4+ or CD8+ T cells sorted from blood, taken in a trial of the OX40 agonist ivuxolimab. The source is an adult with an advanced solid tumor such as melanoma, head and neck, liver or kidney cancer.

This clone was found once. The chain links TRBV2 to TRBJ2-6; the D gene is possibly TRBD1 (6 bases). The CDR3 runs to 14 residues. Germline CDR1 reads SNHLY; CDR2 reads FYNNEI. Trimming took 6 bases from V and 2 from J, leaving 8 bases between them. CDR3 bases: TGTGCCAGCAGCAAGGGGGCTGGGGCCAACGTCCTGACTTTC. This encodes CASSKGAGANVLTF.

The rearrangement joins TRBV18 to TRBJ2-1, with a possible D match to TRBD1 (5 bases). V lost 3 bases, J lost 0 bases, and 9 bases lay in between. Germline V lookup: CDR1 KGHSH, CDR2 LQKENI. The CDR3 contains 15 residues. CDR3 in DNA: TGTGCCAGCTCACCTGACAGAATCTCCTACAATGAGCAGTTCTTC. It is translated as CASSPDRISYNEQFF.

The genes are TRBV12-5 and TRBJ2-7; 7 bases are a match to TRBD1. This CDR3 spans 15 amino acids. Germline V gene sequence: CDR1 LGHNT, CDR2 FRNRAP. J was trimmed by 7 bases and V by 2 bases; bases with no gene match: 11. The CDR3 sequence is CASGLSALGTVEQYF. The CDR3, as DNA: TGTGCTAGTGGTTTGTCTGCCTTGGGGACAGTTGAGCAGTACTTC.

With respect to this clone: Other DNA sequences in the sample encode the same CDR3. The V and J genes are TRBV5-1 and TRBJ1-1; no definite D call. The CDR3 sequence is 13 residues long. From germline, CDR1 is SGHRS and CDR2 YFSETQ. V was trimmed by 2 bases and J by 2 bases, leaving 7 bases between them. The CDR3 region has the DNA TGCGCCAGCAGCTTCGACCGAAACACTGAAGCTTTCTTT. Protein product: CASSFDRNTEAFF.

The chain links TRBV4-3 to TRBJ2-7; 8 bases map to TRBD1. This CDR3 has 15 amino acids. V lost 4 bases to trimming and J lost 3 bases; unmatched junction nucleotides: 8. In germline, CDR1 is LGHNA, CDR2 YSLEER. The chain's CDR3 is CASSRALGQDYEQYF. The CDR3 bases are TGCGCCAGCAGCCGGGCCTTGGGACAGGACTACGAGCAGTACTTC.

This clone was seen once. This chain links TRBV4-2 with TRBJ1-2; the D gene is possibly TRBD1 (6 bases). The CDR3 is 14 amino acids. V lost 3 bases, J lost 7 bases, and 15 bases lay in between. The germline V gene has CDR1 LGHNA and CDR2 YNFKEQ. This CDR3 is CASSHGGRNSGYTF. The DNA of the CDR3 is TGTGCCAGCAGCCATGGGGGGCGGAATTCTGGCTACACCTTC.

This chain links TRBV5-1 with TRBJ2-5; D remains unclear. Germline assignment: CDR1 SGHRS and CDR2 YFSETQ. V was trimmed by 5 bases and J by 5 bases, leaving 7 bases between them. The CDR3 has 11 amino acids. In DNA form, the CDR3 reads TGCGCCAGCAGAGGGTGGGAGACCCAGTACTTC. Its protein is CASRGWETQYF.

The CDR3 nucleotides read TGTGCCTGGAGCCGACGTGGGGGGCCCCGGGGCACCGGGGAGCTGTTTTTT. Amino acids: CAWSRRGGPRGTGELFF. This chain uses TRBV30 with TRBJ2-2; TRBD1 or TRBD2 may be the D gene (6 bases each). The CDR3 loop spans 17 amino acids. V shed 3 bases and J shed 4 bases, with 21 bases lying between them. Germline V gives CDR1 GTSNPN, CDR2 SVGIG (reference sequence).

CDR3 loop: CSVRSGTGYHEQYF. In DNA form, the CDR3 reads TGCAGCGTTAGGTCCGGGACAGGGTACCACGAGCAGTACTTC. The chain uses TRBV29-1 and TRBJ2-5; 9 bases fit TRBD1. The DNA matches TRBJ2-7 better at its end, which makes the J call doubtful. Germline loops: CDR1 SQVTM, CDR2 ANQGSEA. CDR3 length: 14 amino acids.

This clone was found once. The chain joins TRBV30 to TRBJ1-4, with D possibly TRBD1 on 6 matching bases. The length of the CDR3 is 13 residues. The germline CDR1 and CDR2 sequences are GTSNPN and SVGIG (reference sequence). V dropped 7 bases and J dropped 5 bases, with 14 bases sitting between them. The DNA of the CDR3 is TGTGCCTCTTCGGACAGCCGGAATGAAAAACTGTTTTTT. Its translation: CASSDSRNEKLFF.

The chain combines TRBV7-2 with TRBJ1-6, with 10 bases lining up with TRBD1. This CDR3 region has 15 residues. After removal of 6 bases from V and 4 bases from J, the junction contained 3 bases not matched to a gene. The germline gives CDR1 SGHTA, CDR2 FQGNSA. The CDR3 loop is CASRTGGIYNSPLHF. For the CDR3, the DNA is TGTGCCAGCAGGACAGGGGGCATTTATAATTCACCCCTCCACTTT.

The chain combines TRBV29-1 with TRBJ2-5, with TRBD2 matching 13 bases. Germline V gene sequence: CDR1 SQVTM, CDR2 ANQGSEA. The CDR3 sequence is 15 residues long. Losses at the gene ends were 6 bases for V and 6 bases for J; bases not matched to a gene: 10. CDR3 DNA: TGCAGCGTAGACACTAGCGGGGGGGCCTTGAAGACCCAGTACTTC. This encodes CSVDTSGGALKTQYF. Filled out from reference TRBV29-1 and TRBJ2-5, the complete variable domain reads SAVISQKPSRDICQRGTSLTIQCQVDSQVTMMFWYRQQPGQSLTLIATANQGSEATYESGFVIDKFPISRPNLTFSTLTVSNMSPEDSSIYLCSVDTSGGALKTQYFGPGTRLLVL.

The chain recombines TRBV30 with TRBJ1-2; TRBD1 is a possible D gene (5 bases). CDR1 and CDR2 from the germline V gene are GTSNPN and SVGIG (reference sequence). The length of the CDR3 is 13 residues. V lost 0 bases to trimming and J lost 7 bases, with 12 bases between them. Written as DNA, the CDR3 is TGTGCCTGGAGTGTAGCGGGCAGGGCTGGCTACACCTTC. Encoded protein: CAWSVAGRAGYTF.